A single TCR beta chain is shown here with its context. The antigen is unknown. Naive CD8+ T cells showed CD45RO-CCR7+CD27+CD95-. 5' RACE that incorporated UMI labels was used to prepare the TRB cDNA libraries. TCRdb reprocessed the 5' RACE reads, keeping one entry per CDR3 protein, no DNA. This sample's table has 130,000 to 150,000 distinct CDR3 sequences. The CDR3 sequence is 14 residues long. CDR1 is MDHEN, CDR2 SYDVKM, per germline. The data belong to a study of CXCR3-negative and CXCR3-positive naive CD8 T cells. Looking at the study overall: Cumulative TRB read yield was around 150 million, averaging about 1.5 +/- 0.3 million per library. Whole-study results and caveats: Naive cells positive for CXCR3 carried more hydrophobic TRB CDR3s than CXCR3-negative ones. In cryopreserved cells, CXCR3 expression partially decreased, and fresh PBMCs were used in most assays. Whereas memory cells differed, naive CXCR3-negative and CXCR3-positive cells shared similar TRBV-TRBJ usage.

The V call is TRBV28, the J call TRBJ2-1; TCRdb picks TRBD1, but there is no DNA to check that call. The sample taken for sequencing was naive CXCR3+ CD8+ T cells from blood. Subset defined: CD45RO-CCR7+CD27+CD95- naive CD8+ T cells expressing CXCR3 (TNR3+). This TCR came from a human donor in good health. Some clones in this sample may be carry-over from other donors' samples. CDR3 region: CASRLSTGIDEQFF.